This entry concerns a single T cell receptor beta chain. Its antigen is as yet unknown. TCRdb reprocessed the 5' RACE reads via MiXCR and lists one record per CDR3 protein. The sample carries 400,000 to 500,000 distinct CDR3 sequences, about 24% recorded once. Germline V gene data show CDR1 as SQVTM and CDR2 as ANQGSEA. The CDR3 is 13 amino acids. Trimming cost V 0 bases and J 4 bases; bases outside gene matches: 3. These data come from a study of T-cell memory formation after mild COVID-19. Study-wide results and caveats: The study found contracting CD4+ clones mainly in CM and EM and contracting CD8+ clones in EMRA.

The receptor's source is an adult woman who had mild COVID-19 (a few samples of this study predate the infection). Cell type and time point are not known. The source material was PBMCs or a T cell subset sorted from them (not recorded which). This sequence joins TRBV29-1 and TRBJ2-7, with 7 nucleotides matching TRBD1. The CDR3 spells CSVEDDREYEQYF. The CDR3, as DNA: TGCAGCGTTGAAGATGACAGGGAATACGAGCAGTACTTC.